This T cell receptor (beta chain) was found in a study of T cell responses to AZD1222 COVID-19 vaccine. Study conclusions and caveats: When two AZD1222 doses had been given, Spike-specific TCR breadth and depth rose. The study reported that nearly half of spike-specific TCRs target unmutated variant regions. Females made up more of the donors, who were largely white British, and clonal diversity may have come out too low.

This table comes from immunoSEQ multiplex PCR, and its TCRdb copy is limited to in-frame clones, with some not included. Among some 140,000 clones, around 92% were seen once, and the ten largest hold approximately 2.1%. About this clone itself: Its target is not known.

Germline V gene lookup returns CDR1 SGHTA and CDR2 FQGTGA. Trimming left V 5 bases short and J 1 base short, with 11 bases between. The CDR3 has 14 residues. The V gene is TRBV7-3, the J gene TRBJ1-1; D is possibly TRBD1 (6 bases). This TCR derives from an adult who received the AZD1222 COVID-19 vaccine. Sequenced material: peripheral blood, taken 28 days after the second AZD1222 dose. The CDR3 nucleotides are TGTGCCAGCAGCCGGGGGGCGCGGAACACTGAAGCTTTCTTT. Translation: CASSRGARNTEAFF. The whole variable domain, filled in from reference TRBV7-3 and TRBJ1-1, reads GAGVSQTPSNKVTEKGKYVELRCDPISGHTALYWYRQSLGQGPEFLIYFQGTGAADDSGLPNDRFFAVRPEGSVSTLKIQRTERGDSAVYLCASSRGARNTEAFFGQGTRLTVV.